Listed here are 2 T cell receptor beta chains from one sample, sequenced in a study of blood T cell repertoires in COVID-19. Libraries were prepared by immunoSEQ multiplex PCR; TCRdb keeps only in-frame clonotypes and omits some of them. The sample yields about 220,000 clones, around four fifths seen once. The sequenced sample consisted of peripheral blood. Every receptor here comes from a man aged 25-45 years with active or convalescent COVID-19.

V is TRBV9 and J is TRBJ1-1; 7 nucleotides line up with TRBD1. Germline V lookup: CDR1 SGDLS, CDR2 YYNGEE. After removal of 2 bases from V and 1 base from J, the junction contained 2 bases not matched to a gene. CDR3 size: 14 residues. The CDR3 reads CASSVTGQNTEAFF. CDR3 DNA sequence: TGTGCCAGCAGCGTGACAGGGCAGAACACTGAAGCTTTCTTT.

The genes are TRBV12-5 and TRBJ2-2; 8 nucleotides match TRBD1. The CDR3 is 18 residues long. The ends lost 2 bases at V and 0 bases at J; junction bases unmatched: 8. The V gene's germline CDR1 is LGHNT and CDR2 FRNRAP. The CDR3: CASGLIRTGTTNTGELFF. The CDR3 DNA reads as TGTGCTAGTGGTTTGATCAGGACAGGGACAACGAACACCGGGGAGCTGTTTTTT.